Each of the 28 T cell receptor beta chains below was sequenced from the same sample in a study of blood T cells in healthy people across ages. Sample-barcoded 5' priming and a J-beta primer mix drove a second PCR of roughly 7 to 11 cycles. TCRdb reanalysed the 5' RACE reads using MiXCR and keeps one entry per CDR3 protein. The table lists around 1,600,000 distinct CDR3 sequences, approximately 43% of them singletons, with around 4% in the top ten. Sequences were obtained from blood. These receptor sequences come from a young woman in good health.

This clonotype was detected a few times. The V and J genes are TRBV15 and TRBJ1-5; 7 bases are shared with TRBD1. This CDR3 is 16 amino acids long. Unmatched junction bases numbered 5, after V lost 0 bases and J lost 3 bases. Germline V lookup: CDR1 LNHNV, CDR2 YYDKDF (reference sequence). CDR3 in amino acids: CATSRDSGTDNQPQHF. The CDR3 bases are TGTGCCACCAGCAGAGACTCTGGGACAGACAATCAGCCCCAGCATTTT.

The chain couples TRBV6-2 or TRBV6-3 to TRBJ1-5; D call uncertain. Trimming cost V 7 bases and J 0 bases, with 13 bases left between them. Germline-derived CDR1 and CDR2 are MNHEY and SVGEGT. The CDR3 sequence is 15 residues long. CDR3 amino acids: CASTAEPYSNQPQHF. CDR3 nucleotide sequence: TGTGCCAGCACCGCAGAGCCTTATAGCAATCAGCCCCAGCATTTT.

The gene calls are TRBV2 and TRBJ2-1; 7 bases are shared with TRBD1. The V gene end was trimmed by 5 bases and the J gene end by 9 bases; junction bases not matched to a gene: 10. Germline V CDR1 and CDR2: SNHLY, FYNNEI. This CDR3 spans 14 amino acids. CDR3 loop: CASSKTGLTGEQFF. The CDR3 DNA sequence: TGTGCCAGCAGTAAGACAGGGCTGACCGGTGAGCAGTTCTTC.

Points on this clonotype: An end of the junction differs from the germline gene, which may be a read error. V is TRBV4-3 and J is TRBJ1-3; 7 bases map to TRBD1. The germline CDR1 and CDR2 sequences are LGHNA and YSLEER. This CDR3 comprises 15 residues. The CDR3 spells CASSLTGNSGNTVYF. CDR3 DNA: TGCGCCAGCAGCCTGACAGGGAACTCTGGAAACACCGTATATTTT.

This clonotype occurred a few times. The chain joins TRBV29-1 to TRBJ2-5; a weak D match, TRBD2 (6 bases). The germline V gene has CDR1 SQVTM and CDR2 ANQGSEA. The ends were cut back, 5 bases at V and 3 bases at J, with 10 bases in the middle. This CDR3 is built from 12 residues. This CDR3 is CSVLRGKETQYF. CDR3 coding DNA: TGCAGCGTTTTACGCGGGAAAGAGACCCAGTACTTC.

In its sample, this clonotype was seen a few times. This chain links TRBV20-1 with TRBJ1-1, with no clear D. The V gene lost 6 bases and the J gene lost 1 base, with 12 bases spanning the gap. CDR3 size: 13 residues. CDR1 is DFQATT, CDR2 SNEGSKA, per germline (reference sequence). The CDR3 DNA reads TGCAGTGCCACCGAGGAAGGGAACACTGAAGCTTTCTTT. Residues: CSATEEGNTEAFF.

The chain employs TRBV6-1 and TRBJ1-4, with 8 positions matching TRBD1. Trimming cost V 10 bases and J 4 bases; bases outside gene matches: 5. Germline V lookup: CDR1 MNHNS, CDR2 SASEGT. This CDR3 region has 13 residues. CDR3 sequence (DNA): TGTGCCACCGGGACAGGAGTTAATGAAAAACTGTTTTTT. It yields the protein CATGTGVNEKLFF.

V usage is TRBV20-1 and J usage is TRBJ2-7, with 10 bases identical to TRBD2. From germline, CDR1 is DFQATT and CDR2 SNEGSKA (reference sequence). The CDR3 sequence is 15 residues long. J lost 2 bases, V lost 3 bases, and 7 bases had no gene match. The CDR3 protein is CSASSSGRIAYEQYF. The CDR3 bases are TGCAGTGCTAGTTCTAGCGGGAGAATAGCCTACGAGCAGTACTTC.

This chain uses TRBV30 with TRBJ1-2, with a weak D call TRBD1 (5 bases). The CDR3 is 12 amino acids. The V gene lost 2 bases and the J gene lost 7 bases, with 11 bases spanning the gap. Per the germline V gene, CDR1 is GTSNPN and CDR2 is SVGIG (reference sequence). CDR3: CAWSTDNLGYTF. The CDR3 DNA sequence: TGTGCCTGGAGTACGGACAACCTTGGCTACACCTTC.

This clonotype showed up just a few times. J is TRBJ1-4 and V is TRBV20-1; possible D gene TRBD1, 5 bases. The germline V gene encodes CDR1 DFQATT and CDR2 SNEGSKA (reference sequence). The CDR3 is 12 residues long. The V end was cut by 7 bases, the J end by 4 bases, with 10 bases between. DNA for the CDR3: TGCAGTGGGACAACGGGTAATGAAAAACTGTTTTTT. Translated: CSGTTGNEKLFF.

The chain employs TRBV4-3 and TRBJ1-2; D call uncertain. Between the trimmed V and J ends, which lost 4 bases and 4 bases, there was a span of 16 bases. The length of the CDR3 is 15 residues. Germline V gives CDR1 LGHNA, CDR2 YSLEER. Here the CDR3 reads CASSLRWEGIYGYTF. CDR3 sequence (DNA): TGCGCCAGCAGCCTAAGATGGGAAGGTATCTATGGCTACACCTTC.

This chain uses TRBV6-5 with TRBJ1-2; D remains unclear. The germline V gene encodes CDR1 MNHEY and CDR2 SVGAGI. Trimming stripped 6 bases from V and 4 bases from J, with 12 bases between. The length of the CDR3 is 13 residues. CDR3 protein: CASSQLPVYGYTF. The CDR3 nucleotides are TGTGCCAGCAGCCAATTACCGGTCTATGGCTACACCTTC.

This clonotype has just a few counts. The chain links TRBV4-2 to TRBJ2-4; TRBD1 aligns across 10 bases. CDR1 LGHNA and CDR2 YNFKEQ come from the germline V gene. V was pared by 0 bases and J by 13 bases, with 9 bases of the junction left unmatched. This CDR3 spans 15 amino acids. This chain's CDR3 is CASSQEWDRGFWQYF. In nucleotides, the CDR3 is TGTGCCAGCAGCCAAGAATGGGACAGGGGTTTCTGGCAGTACTTC.

In DNA, the CDR3 is TGCGCCAGCAGCCAAGAGGGGGCGCAGTACAATGAGCAGTACTTC. It yields the protein CASSQEGAQYNEQYF. The chain has TRBV4-1 and TRBJ2-1; tentative D call: TRBD1 (6 bases). Judging by the DNA end, TRBJ2-7 fits better; the J call may be wrong. Germline CDR1 is MGHRA and CDR2 is YSYEKL. The CDR3 covers 15 residues.

The chain joins TRBV25-1 to TRBJ2-7; 8 nucleotides match TRBD1. Germline CDR1 reads MGHDK; CDR2 reads SYGVNS. Trimming at V came to 4 bases and at J to 3 bases, leaving 8 bases not matched to a gene. This CDR3 spans 15 amino acids. This CDR3 is CASSAPGTGRYEQYF. In DNA, the CDR3 is TGTGCCAGCAGTGCCCCCGGGACAGGCCGCTACGAGCAGTACTTC.

A word on this clonotype: Relative to the germline gene, one junction end is altered; a read error may explain this. This CDR3 is CVSNKGWEQFF. CDR3 nucleotide sequence: TGTGTCAGCAATAAAGGTTGGGAGCAGTTCTTC. The chain is built from TRBV27 and TRBJ2-1; D unresolved. The length of the CDR3 is 11 residues. Germline V gene sequence: CDR1 MNHEY, CDR2 SMNVEV (reference sequence).

The J gene is TRBJ2-4, the V gene TRBV4-3; 9 bases are shared with TRBD1. The CDR3 has 19 residues. The germline V gene encodes CDR1 LGHNA and CDR2 YSLEER. V was clipped by 4 bases and J by 0 bases; unmatched bases: 13. CDR3 residues: CASSRADRGSGGAKNIQYF. CDR3 nucleotide sequence: TGCGCCAGCAGCCGTGCGGACAGGGGATCAGGGGGAGCCAAAAACATTCAGTACTTC.

The gene calls are TRBV5-1 and TRBJ2-4; either TRBD1 or TRBD2 may fit D (5 bases each). CDR1 and CDR2 (germline): SGHRS, YFSETQ. This CDR3 spans 14 amino acids. Trimming took off 4 bases at V and 0 bases at J, with 8 bases between the two ends. In DNA form, the CDR3 reads TGCGCCAGCAGCCCGGGACCAGCCAAAAACATTCAGTACTTC. This sequence encodes CASSPGPAKNIQYF.

The rearrangement joins TRBV15 to TRBJ1-1; D uncertain. This CDR3 spans 15 amino acids. Trimming shortened V by 0 bases and J by 8 bases, and 16 bases separated the two germline ends. The V gene's germline CDR1 is LNHNV and CDR2 YYDKDF (reference sequence). The CDR3 sequence: CATSRDAGDTVEAFF. The CDR3 DNA follows: TGTGCCACCAGCAGAGATGCAGGAGACACGGTAGAAGCTTTCTTT.

The chain uses TRBV20-1 and TRBJ2-4; tentative D call: TRBD1 (5 bases). The DNA end is a closer match to TRBJ2-7, so the J assignment may be wrong. The germline V gene has CDR1 DFQATT and CDR2 SNEGSKA (reference sequence). The CDR3 loop spans 15 amino acids. This chain's CDR3 is CSARDLRVPPYEQYF. Here the CDR3 DNA reads TGCAGTGCTAGAGATCTCAGGGTACCCCCCTACGAGCAGTACTTC.

This clonotype was counted a few times. The chain is built from TRBV4-2 and TRBJ2-3, with D possibly matching TRBD2 (6 bases). Trimming removed 1 base from V and 3 bases from J, with 8 bases in between. The CDR3 has 14 amino acids. CDR1 and CDR2 from the germline V gene are LGHNA and YNFKEQ. The CDR3 DNA is TGTGCCAGCAGCCAAGGCGGGAATACAGATACGCAGTATTTT. Protein product: CASSQGGNTDTQYF.

This chain joins TRBV5-1 and TRBJ1-1; tentatively, D is TRBD1 (5 bases). Trimming pared 9 bases from V and 3 bases from J, leaving 21 bases between. Germline CDR1 reads SGHRS; CDR2 reads YFSETQ. The CDR3 consists of 15 residues. In nucleotides, the CDR3 is TGCGCCACCTCCCGAGGGGCGGCAATGGACACTGAAGCTTTCTTT. It codes for CATSRGAAMDTEAFF.

This clonotype occurred a few times. This chain's CDR3 is CASSLQQSYNEQFF. Written as DNA, the CDR3 is TGTGCCAGCAGCCTCCAACAGTCCTACAATGAGCAGTTCTTC. This chain links TRBV9 with TRBJ2-1; unclear D gene. The CDR3 runs to 14 residues. The germline V and J ends were trimmed by 4 bases and 1 base, with 9 bases remaining between them. Per the germline V gene, CDR1 is SGDLS and CDR2 is YYNGEE.

This chain links TRBV7-2 with TRBJ1-1; no definite D call. The CDR3 is 13 amino acids. Germline V gene lookup returns CDR1 SGHTA and CDR2 FQGNSA. The V and J ends lost 5 bases and 7 bases respectively, with 14 bases between them. CDR3 sequence (DNA): TGTGCCAGCAGCGTGAGTCTTAAGGATGAAGCTTTCTTT. It translates to CASSVSLKDEAFF. The full variable domain, in which reference TRBV7-2 and TRBJ1-1 provide the parts outside the CDR3, is GAGVSQSPSNKVTEKGKDVELRCDPISGHTALYWYRQSLGQGLEFLIYFQGNSAPDKSGLPSDRFSAERTGGSVSTLTIQRTQQEDSAVYLCASSVSLKDEAFFGQGTRLTVV.

V gene TRBV4-3 combines with J gene TRBJ2-3; D gene uncertain. The V and J ends lost 1 base and 0 bases respectively, with 8 bases between them. The CDR3 runs 15 residues. Per the germline V gene, CDR1 is LGHNA and CDR2 is YSLEER. CDR3 DNA: TGCGCCAGCAGCCAAGCCCGCGCTAGCACAGATACGCAGTATTTT. Its protein is CASSQARASTDTQYF.

The V call is TRBV2, the J call TRBJ2-7; 8 nucleotides match TRBD1. V lost 5 bases, J lost 6 bases, and 3 bases stayed unmatched. The CDR3 has 12 amino acids. Germline CDR1 and CDR2: SNHLY and FYNNEI. The CDR3 reads CASSNQGAEQYF. In DNA, the CDR3 is TGTGCCAGCAGTAACCAGGGGGCCGAGCAGTACTTC.

The rearrangement joins TRBV9 to TRBJ1-4; 7 bases match TRBD1. In germline, CDR1 is SGDLS, CDR2 YYNGEE. V lost 4 bases and J lost 4; bases outside the gene matches: 7. The CDR3 runs 15 residues. The CDR3: CASSSGDSFNEKLFF. CDR3 in DNA: TGTGCCAGCAGCTCAGGGGACAGCTTTAATGAAAAACTGTTTTTT.

This clonotype was picked up a small number of times. The V and J genes are TRBV4-3 and TRBJ2-1; either TRBD1 or TRBD2 may fit D (6 bases each). The CDR3 is made up of 15 amino acids. V shed 0 bases and J shed 2 bases, with 8 bases lying between them. The germline V gene encodes CDR1 LGHNA and CDR2 YSLEER. This chain's CDR3 is CASSQDGGPYNEQFF. The CDR3 nucleotides are TGCGCCAGCAGCCAAGATGGGGGGCCCTACAATGAGCAGTTCTTC.